The following is a T cell receptor beta chain sequence with its context. Participants came from about 24 US areas, aged about 18 to 90 years. Symptom resolution, clearance, or two negative PCRs marked donors in Cohort 3 as recovered. The data were obtained in a study of blood T cell repertoires in COVID-19. Across the study: Nucleic acid was either cDNA or gDNA, and it came from T cells, B-cell-depleted T cells, or PBMCs.

The CDR3 totals 13 residues. Germline CDR1 is SGHVS and CDR2 is FQNEAQ. V lost 5 bases to trimming and J lost 11 bases, with 16 bases between them. Study processing details: Nucleated cell number was recorded as an estimate derived from reference gene primer amplification. Clones were read by immunoSEQ multiplex PCR, and TCRdb kept only the in-frame ones, dropping some. D and trimming come from the DNA, and the V and J calls and clone size come from that table. This table has more than 300,000 clones, 92% appearing once. The clonotype comes from a woman aged 25 to 39 who had recovered from COVID-19. This chain joins TRBV7-8 and TRBJ1-3, with D hard to call. Sequenced material: PBMCs or T cells enriched from blood (not recorded which). CDR3 bases: TGTGCCAGCAGCACCCGCGGGAGAGACTCCATATATTTT. Its translation is CASSTRGRDSIYF.